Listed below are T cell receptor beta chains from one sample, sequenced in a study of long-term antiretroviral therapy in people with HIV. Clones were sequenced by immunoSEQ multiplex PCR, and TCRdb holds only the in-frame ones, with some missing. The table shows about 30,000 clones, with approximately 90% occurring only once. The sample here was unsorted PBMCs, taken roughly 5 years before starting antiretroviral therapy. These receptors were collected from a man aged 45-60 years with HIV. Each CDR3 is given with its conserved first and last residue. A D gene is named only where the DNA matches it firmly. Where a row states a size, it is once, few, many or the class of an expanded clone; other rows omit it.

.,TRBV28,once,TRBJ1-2,TGTGCCAGCAGCGACAGGAACTATGGCTACACCTTC,CASSDRNYGYTF
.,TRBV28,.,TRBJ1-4,TGTGCCAGCGGCTCATTGGTACAGCGCCGAGATGAAAAACTGTTTTTT,CASGSLVQRRDEKLFF
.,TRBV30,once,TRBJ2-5,TGTGCCTGGCGGGACACTATGGTGGAGACCCAGTACTTC,CAWRDTMVETQYF
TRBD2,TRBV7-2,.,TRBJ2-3,TGTGCCAGCAGCCGCATCGGGAGCGGGGGGGCGGATACGCAGTATTTT,CASSRIGSGGADTQYF
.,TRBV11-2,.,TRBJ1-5,TGTGCCAGCAGCTTAGAGGGTCAGCCCCAGCATTTT,CASSLEGQPQHF
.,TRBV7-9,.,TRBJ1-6,TGTGCCAGCAGCCCCTGGGGGGACTCACCCCTCCACTTT,CASSPWGDSPLHF
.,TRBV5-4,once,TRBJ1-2,TGTGCCAGCAGCTTGGAGGCAGAGTACTATGGCTACACCTTC,CASSLEAEYYGYTF
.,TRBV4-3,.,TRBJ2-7,TGCGCCAGCAGCCAAGATCGGAGATACGAGCAGTACTTC,CASSQDRRYEQYF
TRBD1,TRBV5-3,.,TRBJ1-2,TGTGCCAGAAGCTTGGAGGGGGCCTATGGCTACACCTTC,CARSLEGAYGYTF
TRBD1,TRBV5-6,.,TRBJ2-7,TGTGCCAGCAGCGGACCCGGGACAGGTTTTTACGAGCAGTACTTC,CASSGPGTGFYEQYF
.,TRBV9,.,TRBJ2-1,TGTGCCAGCAGCGTATTTGGAGGGCCCAATGAGCAGTTCTTC,CASSVFGGPNEQFF
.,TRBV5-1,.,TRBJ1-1,TGCGCCAGCAGCTTGGTAAAGGGGGAGGCCACTGAAGCTTTCTTT,CASSLVKGEATEAFF
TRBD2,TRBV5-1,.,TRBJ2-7,TGCGCCAGCAGCTCGGGACTAGCGGGAGGTGTCGAGCAGTACTTC,CASSSGLAGGVEQYF
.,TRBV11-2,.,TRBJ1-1,TGTGCCAGCAGCTTATATCCTGAAGCTTTCTTT,CASSLYPEAFF
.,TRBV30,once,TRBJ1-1,TGTGCCTGGAGCCGGGACGGGAGGAACACTGAAGCTTTCTTT,CAWSRDGRNTEAFF
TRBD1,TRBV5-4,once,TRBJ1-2,TGTGCCAGCAGCTTGCCGTGGGGACAGGGGTGGGGCGAGGCTAACTATGGCTACACCTTC,CASSLPWGQGWGEANYGYTF
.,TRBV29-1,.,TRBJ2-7,TGCAGCGCCGATGGGGACGGCGCTTACGAGCAGTACTTC,CSADGDGAYEQYF
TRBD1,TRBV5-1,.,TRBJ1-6,TGCGCCAGCAGCTTGAATCCAGGGGGCCGGAATTCACCCCTCCACTTT,CASSLNPGGRNSPLHF
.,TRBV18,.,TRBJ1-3,TGTGCCAGCTCACCACAGGGTGGAGGAAACACCATATATTTT,CASSPQGGGNTIYF
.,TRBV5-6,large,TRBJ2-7,TGTGCCAGCAGCCCCAACGAGGGAATCTCCTACGAGCAGTACTTC,CASSPNEGISYEQYF
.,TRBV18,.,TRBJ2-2,TGTGCCAGCTCACCACCTTCCAGAGCCGGGGAGCTGTTTTTT,CASSPPSRAGELFF
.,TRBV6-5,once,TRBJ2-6,TGTGCCAGCAGTTACCGCGGTTCTGGGGCCAACGTCCTGACTTTC,CASSYRGSGANVLTF
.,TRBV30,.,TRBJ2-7,TGTGCCTGGAGTGTAGTAGCTGTCAACGAGCAGTACTTC,CAWSVVAVNEQYF
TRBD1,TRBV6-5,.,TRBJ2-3,TGTGCCAGCAGGAACAGGGGTAGCACAGATACGCAGTATTTT,CASRNRGSTDTQYF
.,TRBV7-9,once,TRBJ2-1,TGTGCCAGCCACTCGGGGAGCTCCTACAATGAGCAGTTCTTC,CASHSGSSYNEQFF
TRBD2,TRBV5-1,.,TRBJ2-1,TGCGCCAGCAGAGGACTAGCGGGTTACAATGAGCAGTTCTTC,CASRGLAGYNEQFF
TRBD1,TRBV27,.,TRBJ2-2,TGTGCCAGCAGTTTATCCCGGACAGGGTCGGTTTGGGGCACCGGGGAGCTGTTTTTT,CASSLSRTGSVWGTGELFF
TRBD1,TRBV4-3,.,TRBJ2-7,TGCGCCAGCAGCAAACTACCACCGGGACAGGGTTCTTACGAGCAGTACTTC,CASSKLPPGQGSYEQYF
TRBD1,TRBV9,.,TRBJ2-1,TGTGCCAGCAGCGTAGGTGGGACAGTCTACAATGAGCAGTTCTTC,CASSVGGTVYNEQFF
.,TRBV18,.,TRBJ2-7,TGTGCCAGCTCACCCTCAATGGTAGGTAACGAGCAGTACTTC,CASSPSMVGNEQYF
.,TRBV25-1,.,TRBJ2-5,TGTGCCAGCAGTGTCACGGGCCCAGGGACCCAGTACTTC,CASSVTGPGTQYF
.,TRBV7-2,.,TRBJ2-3,TGTGCCAGCAGCTCCCCGGGCTACCTCACAGATACGCAGTATTTT,CASSSPGYLTDTQYF
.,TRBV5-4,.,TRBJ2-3,TGTGCCAGCAGCCCTGACTGGGATACGCAGTATTTT,CASSPDWDTQYF
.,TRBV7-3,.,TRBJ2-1,TGTGCCAGCAGCTTTTGGACCTCGGGAATTTACAATGAGCAGTTCTTC,CASSFWTSGIYNEQFF
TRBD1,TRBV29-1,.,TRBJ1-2,TGCAGCGTTGAGGTGACAGGGGGCGGAGTCGGTGGCTACACCTTC,CSVEVTGGGVGGYTF
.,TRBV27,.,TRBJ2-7,TGTGCCAGCAGAAGGGACATCCCTTACGAGCAGTACTTC,CASRRDIPYEQYF
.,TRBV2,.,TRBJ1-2,TGTGCCAGTAACAACAGGCGACATAACTATGGCTACACCTTC,CASNNRRHNYGYTF
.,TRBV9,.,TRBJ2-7,TGTGCCAGCAGCGTAGATCCCGGGGAAACTGAGCAGTACTTC,CASSVDPGETEQYF
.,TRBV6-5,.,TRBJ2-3,TGTGCCAGCAGCCGGGGGGCTCTCACAGATACGCAGTATTTT,CASSRGALTDTQYF
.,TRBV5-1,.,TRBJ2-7,TGCGCCAGCAGCTTGCTACCTCGGGACTCCTCCTACGAGCAGTACTTC,CASSLLPRDSSYEQYF